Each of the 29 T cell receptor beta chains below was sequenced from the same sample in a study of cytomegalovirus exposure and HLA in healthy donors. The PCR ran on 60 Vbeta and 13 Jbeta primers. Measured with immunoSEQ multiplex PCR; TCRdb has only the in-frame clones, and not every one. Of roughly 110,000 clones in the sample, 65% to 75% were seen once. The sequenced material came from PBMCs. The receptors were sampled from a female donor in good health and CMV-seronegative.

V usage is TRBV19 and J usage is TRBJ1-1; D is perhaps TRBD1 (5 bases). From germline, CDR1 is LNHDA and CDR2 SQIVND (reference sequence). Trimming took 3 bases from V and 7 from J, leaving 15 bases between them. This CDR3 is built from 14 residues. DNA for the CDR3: TGTGCCAGTAGTATTGACAGAAGAGGATATGAAGCTTTCTTT. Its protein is CASSIDRRGYEAFF.

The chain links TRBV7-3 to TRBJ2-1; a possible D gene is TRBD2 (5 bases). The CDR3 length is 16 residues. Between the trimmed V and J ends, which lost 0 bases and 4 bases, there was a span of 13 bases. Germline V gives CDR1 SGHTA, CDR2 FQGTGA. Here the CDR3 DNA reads TGTGCCAGCAGCTTAACTTGGACGGGATCATACAATGAGCAGTTCTTC. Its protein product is CASSLTWTGSYNEQFF. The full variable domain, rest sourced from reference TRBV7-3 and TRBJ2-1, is GAGVSQTPSNKVTEKGKYVELRCDPISGHTALYWYRQSLGQGPEFLIYFQGTGAADDSGLPNDRFFAVRPEGSVSTLKIQRTERGDSAVYLCASSLTWTGSYNEQFFGPGTRLTVL.

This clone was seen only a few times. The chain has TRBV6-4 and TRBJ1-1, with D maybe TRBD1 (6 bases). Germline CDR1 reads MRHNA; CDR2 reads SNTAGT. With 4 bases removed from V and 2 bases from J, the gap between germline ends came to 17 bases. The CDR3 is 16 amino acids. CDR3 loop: CASSGAVRGSNTEAFF. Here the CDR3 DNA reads TGTGCCAGCAGTGGAGCCGTCAGGGGCTCCAACACTGAAGCTTTCTTT.

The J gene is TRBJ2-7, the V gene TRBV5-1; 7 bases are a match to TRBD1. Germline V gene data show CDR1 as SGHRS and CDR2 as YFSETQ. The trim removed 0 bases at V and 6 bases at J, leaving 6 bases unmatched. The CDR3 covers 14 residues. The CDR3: CASSLGQGRREQYF. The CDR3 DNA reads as TGCGCCAGCAGCTTGGGACAGGGTAGGCGCGAGCAGTACTTC.

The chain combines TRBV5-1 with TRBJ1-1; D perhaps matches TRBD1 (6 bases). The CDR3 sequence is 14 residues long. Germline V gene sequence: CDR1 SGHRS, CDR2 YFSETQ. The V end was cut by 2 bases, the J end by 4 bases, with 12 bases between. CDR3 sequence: CASSFIGGATEAFF. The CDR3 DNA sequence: TGCGCCAGCAGCTTTATCGGGGGGGCCACTGAAGCTTTCTTT.

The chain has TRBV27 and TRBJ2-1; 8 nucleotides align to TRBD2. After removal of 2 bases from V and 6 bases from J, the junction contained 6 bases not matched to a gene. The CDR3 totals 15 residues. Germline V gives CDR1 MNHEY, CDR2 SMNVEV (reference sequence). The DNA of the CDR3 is TGTGCCAGCAGTTTAAGGGGACTAGTCGCCAATGAGCAGTTCTTC. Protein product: CASSLRGLVANEQFF.

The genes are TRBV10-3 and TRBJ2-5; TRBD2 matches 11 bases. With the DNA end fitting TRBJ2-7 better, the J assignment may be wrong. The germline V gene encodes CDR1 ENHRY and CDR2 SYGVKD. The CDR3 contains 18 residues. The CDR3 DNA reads TGTGCCATCAGCGACCCGGGGGACAAACTAGCGGGAGTGTTCGAGCAGTACTTC. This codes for CAISDPGDKLAGVFEQYF.

DNA of the CDR3: TGTGCCAGCAGTTTACTGGGGGACAACACAGATACGCAGTATTTT. It specifies CASSLLGDNTDTQYF. The chain links TRBV27 to TRBJ2-3; TRBD1 might be the D (6 bases). Trimming removed 2 bases from V and 2 bases from J, with 11 bases in between. From germline, CDR1 is MNHEY and CDR2 SMNVEV (reference sequence). This CDR3 comprises 15 residues.

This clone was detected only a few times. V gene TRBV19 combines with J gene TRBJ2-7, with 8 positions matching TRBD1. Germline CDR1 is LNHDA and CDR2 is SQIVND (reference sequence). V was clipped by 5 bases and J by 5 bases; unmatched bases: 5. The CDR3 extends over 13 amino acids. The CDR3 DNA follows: TGTGCCAGTAGTTGGCAGGGGGCCAACGAGCAGTACTTC. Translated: CASSWQGANEQYF.

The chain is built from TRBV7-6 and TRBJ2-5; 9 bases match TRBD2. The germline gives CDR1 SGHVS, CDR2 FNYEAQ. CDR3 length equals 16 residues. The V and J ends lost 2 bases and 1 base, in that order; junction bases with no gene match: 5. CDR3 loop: CASSLYLREGQETQYF. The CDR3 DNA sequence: TGTGCCAGCAGCTTATACTTGCGGGAGGGCCAAGAGACCCAGTACTTC.

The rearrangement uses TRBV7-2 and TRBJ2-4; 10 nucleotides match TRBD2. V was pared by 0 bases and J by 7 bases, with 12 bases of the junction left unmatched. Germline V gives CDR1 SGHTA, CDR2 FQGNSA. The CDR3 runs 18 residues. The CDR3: CASSLAGLAGVVENIQYF. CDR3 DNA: TGTGCCAGCAGCTTAGCAGGCCTAGCGGGAGTGGTGGAGAACATTCAGTACTTC.

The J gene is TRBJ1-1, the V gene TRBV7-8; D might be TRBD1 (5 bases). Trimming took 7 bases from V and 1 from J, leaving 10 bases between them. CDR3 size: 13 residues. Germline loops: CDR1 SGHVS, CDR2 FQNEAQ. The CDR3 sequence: CASTIGGNTEAFF. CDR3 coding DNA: TGTGCCAGCACCATCGGGGGGAACACTGAAGCTTTCTTT.

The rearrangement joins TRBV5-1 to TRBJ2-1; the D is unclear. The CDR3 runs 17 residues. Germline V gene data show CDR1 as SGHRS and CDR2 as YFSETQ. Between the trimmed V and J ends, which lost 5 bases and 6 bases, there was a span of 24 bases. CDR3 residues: CASSPSGPNSVSNEQFF. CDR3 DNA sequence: TGCGCCAGCAGTCCTTCGGGTCCTAATTCTGTTAGCAATGAGCAGTTCTTC.

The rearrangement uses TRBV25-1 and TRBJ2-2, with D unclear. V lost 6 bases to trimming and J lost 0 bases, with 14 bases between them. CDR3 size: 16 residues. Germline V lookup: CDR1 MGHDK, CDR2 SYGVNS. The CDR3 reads CASSQIPQANTGELFF. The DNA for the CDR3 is TGTGCCAGCAGCCAAATTCCCCAGGCGAACACCGGGGAGCTGTTTTTT.

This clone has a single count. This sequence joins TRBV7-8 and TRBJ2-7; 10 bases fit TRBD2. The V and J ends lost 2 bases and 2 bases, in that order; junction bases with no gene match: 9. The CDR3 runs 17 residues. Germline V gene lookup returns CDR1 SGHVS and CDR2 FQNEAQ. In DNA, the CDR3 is TGTGCCAGCAGCTTACTAGGGGTAGCGGGAGGTCCCTACGAGCAGTACTTC. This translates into CASSLLGVAGGPYEQYF.

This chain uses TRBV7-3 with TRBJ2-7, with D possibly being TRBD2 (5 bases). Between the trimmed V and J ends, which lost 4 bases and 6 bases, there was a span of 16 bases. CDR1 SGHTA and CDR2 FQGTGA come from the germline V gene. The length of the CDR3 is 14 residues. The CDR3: CASSSGLPLSEQYF. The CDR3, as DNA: TGTGCCAGCAGCTCTGGACTCCCTTTGAGCGAGCAGTACTTC.

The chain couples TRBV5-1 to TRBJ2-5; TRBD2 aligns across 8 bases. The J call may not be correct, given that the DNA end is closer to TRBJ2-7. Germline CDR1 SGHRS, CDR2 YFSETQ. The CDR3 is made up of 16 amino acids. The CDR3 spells CASTISAGGRSYEQYF. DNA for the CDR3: TGCGCCAGCACCATCTCTGCGGGGGGTAGGTCCTACGAGCAGTACTTC.

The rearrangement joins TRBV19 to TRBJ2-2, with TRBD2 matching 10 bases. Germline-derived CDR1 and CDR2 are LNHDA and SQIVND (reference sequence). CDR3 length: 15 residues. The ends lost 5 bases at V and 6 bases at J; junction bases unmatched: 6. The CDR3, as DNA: TGTGCCAGTAGTGGGCTAGCGGGAGTCCCCGGGGAGCTGTTTTTT. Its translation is CASSGLAGVPGELFF.

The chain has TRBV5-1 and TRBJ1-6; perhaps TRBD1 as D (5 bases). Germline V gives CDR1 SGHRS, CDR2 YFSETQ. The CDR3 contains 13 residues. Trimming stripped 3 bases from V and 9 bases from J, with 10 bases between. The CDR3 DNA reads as TGCGCCAGCAGCTCCCAGGGTAGTTCACCCCTCCACTTT. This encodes CASSSQGSSPLHF.

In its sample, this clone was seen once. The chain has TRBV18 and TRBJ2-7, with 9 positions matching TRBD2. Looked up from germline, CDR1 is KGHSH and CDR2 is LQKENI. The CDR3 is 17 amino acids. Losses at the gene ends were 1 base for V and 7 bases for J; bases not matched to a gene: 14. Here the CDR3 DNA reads TGTGCCAGCTCACCACTGATGGGGCGGGAGGGCCACAGTGAGCAGTACTTC. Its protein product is CASSPLMGREGHSEQYF.

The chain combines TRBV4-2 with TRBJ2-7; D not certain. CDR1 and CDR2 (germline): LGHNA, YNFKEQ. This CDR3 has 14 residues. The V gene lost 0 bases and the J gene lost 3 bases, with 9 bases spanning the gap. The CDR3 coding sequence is TGTGCCAGCAGCCAAGATGAGGAGAACTACGAGCAGTACTTC. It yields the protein CASSQDEENYEQYF.

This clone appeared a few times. The CDR3 DNA reads as TGCAGCGCCACTTTCCGGACAGCGAGGATAAGCACAGATACGCAGTATTTT. Its translation is CSATFRTARISTDTQYF. The chain uses TRBV29-1 and TRBJ2-3; possible D gene TRBD1, 6 bases. Trimming removed 7 bases from V and 0 bases from J, with 23 bases in between. The germline V gene has CDR1 SQVTM and CDR2 ANQGSEA. The CDR3 consists of 17 residues.

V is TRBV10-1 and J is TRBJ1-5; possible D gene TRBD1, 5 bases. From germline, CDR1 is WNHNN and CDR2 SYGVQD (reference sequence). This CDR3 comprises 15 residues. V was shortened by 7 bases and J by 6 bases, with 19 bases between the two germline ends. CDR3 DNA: TGCGCCAGCATACATTTAAAGGGGCTGGTTCAGCCCCAGCATTTT. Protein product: CASIHLKGLVQPQHF.

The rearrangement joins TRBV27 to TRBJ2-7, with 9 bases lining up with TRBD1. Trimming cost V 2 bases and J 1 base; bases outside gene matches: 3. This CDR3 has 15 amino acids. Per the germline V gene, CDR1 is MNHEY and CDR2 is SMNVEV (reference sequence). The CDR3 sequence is CASSLGDRASYEQYF. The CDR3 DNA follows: TGTGCCAGCAGTTTAGGGGACAGGGCTTCCTACGAGCAGTACTTC.

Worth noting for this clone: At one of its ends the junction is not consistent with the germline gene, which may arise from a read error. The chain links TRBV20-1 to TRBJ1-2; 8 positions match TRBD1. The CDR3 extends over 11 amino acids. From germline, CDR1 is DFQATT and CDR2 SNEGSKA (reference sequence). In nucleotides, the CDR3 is TGCAGTGCCTGGGACAGGCGAGGGAAGTTTTTC. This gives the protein CSAWDRRGKFF.

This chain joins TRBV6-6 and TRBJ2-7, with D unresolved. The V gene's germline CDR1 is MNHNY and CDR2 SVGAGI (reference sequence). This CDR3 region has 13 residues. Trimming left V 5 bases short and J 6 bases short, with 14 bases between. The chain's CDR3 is CASSASLPSEQYF. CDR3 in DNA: TGTGCCAGCAGTGCCTCCTTGCCTAGCGAGCAGTACTTC.

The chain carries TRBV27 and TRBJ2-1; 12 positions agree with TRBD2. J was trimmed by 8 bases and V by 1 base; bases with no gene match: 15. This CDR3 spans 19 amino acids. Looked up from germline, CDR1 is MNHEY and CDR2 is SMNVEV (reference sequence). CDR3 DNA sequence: TGTGCCAGCAGTTTATTCCCTAGCGGGAGGGTTTCTGGGTTGTATGAGCAGTTCTTC. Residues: CASSLFPSGRVSGLYEQFF.

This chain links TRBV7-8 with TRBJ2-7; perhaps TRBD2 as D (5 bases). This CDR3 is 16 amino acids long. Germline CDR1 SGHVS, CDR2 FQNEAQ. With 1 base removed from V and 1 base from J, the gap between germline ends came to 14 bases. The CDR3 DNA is TGTGCCAGCAGCTTAGGAGGGCGAGCGGCTTCCTACGAGCAGTACTTC. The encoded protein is CASSLGGRAASYEQYF.

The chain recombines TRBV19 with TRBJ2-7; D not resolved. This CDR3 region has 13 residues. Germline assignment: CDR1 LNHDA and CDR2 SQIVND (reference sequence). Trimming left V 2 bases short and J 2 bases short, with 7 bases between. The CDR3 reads CASSIKNTYEQYF. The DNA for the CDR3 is TGTGCCAGTAGTATAAAAAATACCTACGAGCAGTACTTC.